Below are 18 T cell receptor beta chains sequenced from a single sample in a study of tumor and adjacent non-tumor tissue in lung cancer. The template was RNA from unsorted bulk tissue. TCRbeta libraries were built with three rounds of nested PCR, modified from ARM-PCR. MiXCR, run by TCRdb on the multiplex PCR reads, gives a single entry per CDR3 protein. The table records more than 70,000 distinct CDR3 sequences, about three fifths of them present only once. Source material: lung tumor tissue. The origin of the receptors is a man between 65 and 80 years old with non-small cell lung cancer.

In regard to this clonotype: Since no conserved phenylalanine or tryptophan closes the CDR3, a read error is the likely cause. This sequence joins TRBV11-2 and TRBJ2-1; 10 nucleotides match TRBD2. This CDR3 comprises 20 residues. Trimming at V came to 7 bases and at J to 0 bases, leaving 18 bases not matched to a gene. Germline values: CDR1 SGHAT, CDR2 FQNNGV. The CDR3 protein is CASNSLLGLADLSSYNEQFV. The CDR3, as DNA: TGTGCCAGCAACTCTTTATTAGGACTAGCGGACCTCAGCTCCTACAATGAGCAGTTCGTC.

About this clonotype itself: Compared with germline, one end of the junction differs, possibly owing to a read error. CDR3 sequence: CVSCLRGTEANVLTF. The CDR3 DNA is TGTGTCAGCTGCCTTAGGGGGACCGAGGCCAACGTCCTGACCTTC. J is TRBJ2-6 and V is TRBV11-1; D perhaps matches TRBD1 (6 bases). CDR1 and CDR2 (germline): SGHAT, FQDESV (reference sequence). There are 15 residues in the CDR3.

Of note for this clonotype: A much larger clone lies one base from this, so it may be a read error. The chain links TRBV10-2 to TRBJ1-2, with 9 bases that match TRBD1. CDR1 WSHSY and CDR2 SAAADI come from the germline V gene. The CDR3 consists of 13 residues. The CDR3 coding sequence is TGCGCCGGCAGGGCGACAGGGGGCTATGGCTACACCTTC. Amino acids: CAGRATGGYGYTF.

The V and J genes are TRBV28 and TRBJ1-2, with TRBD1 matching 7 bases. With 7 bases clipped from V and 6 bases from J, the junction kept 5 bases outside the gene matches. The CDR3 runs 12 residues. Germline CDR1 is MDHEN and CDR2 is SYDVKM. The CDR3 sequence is CASTLQGHGYTF. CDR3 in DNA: TGTGCCAGCACCCTACAGGGGCATGGCTACACCTTC.

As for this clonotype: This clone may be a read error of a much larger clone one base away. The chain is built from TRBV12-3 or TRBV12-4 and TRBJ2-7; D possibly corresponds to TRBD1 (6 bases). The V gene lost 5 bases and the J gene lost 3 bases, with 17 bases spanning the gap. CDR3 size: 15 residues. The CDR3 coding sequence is TGTGCCAGCAGTGATACCGGGTCAGGGGTCTACGAGCAGTACTTC. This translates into CASSDTGSGVYEQYF.

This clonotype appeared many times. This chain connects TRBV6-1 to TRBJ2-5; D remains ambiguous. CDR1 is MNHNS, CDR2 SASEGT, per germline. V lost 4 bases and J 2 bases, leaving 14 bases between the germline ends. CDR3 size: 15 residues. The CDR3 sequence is CASSGATILQETQYF. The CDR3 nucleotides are TGTGCCAGCAGTGGAGCGACCATCCTTCAAGAGACCCAGTACTTC.

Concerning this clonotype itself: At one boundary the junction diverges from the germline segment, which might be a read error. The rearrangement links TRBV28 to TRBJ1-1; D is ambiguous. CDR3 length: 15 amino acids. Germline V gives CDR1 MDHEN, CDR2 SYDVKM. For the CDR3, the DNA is TGTGCCGGCAGCGTCCCCGGATGGGAGAATACTGAAGCTTTCTTT. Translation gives CAGSVPGWENTEAFF.

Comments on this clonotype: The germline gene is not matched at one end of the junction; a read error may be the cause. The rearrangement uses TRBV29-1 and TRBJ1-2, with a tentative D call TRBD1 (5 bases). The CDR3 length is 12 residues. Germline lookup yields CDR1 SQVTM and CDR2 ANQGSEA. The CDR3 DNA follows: TGCAGCGTAAACAGTGGGGGAAATGGTTACACCTTC. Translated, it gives CSVNSGGNGYTF.

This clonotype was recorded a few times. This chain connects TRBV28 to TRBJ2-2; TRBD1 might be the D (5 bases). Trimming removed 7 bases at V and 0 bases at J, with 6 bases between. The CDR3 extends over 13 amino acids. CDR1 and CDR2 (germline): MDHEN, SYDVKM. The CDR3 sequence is CASKTANTGELFF. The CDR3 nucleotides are TGTGCCAGCAAGACAGCGAACACCGGGGAGCTGTTTTTT.

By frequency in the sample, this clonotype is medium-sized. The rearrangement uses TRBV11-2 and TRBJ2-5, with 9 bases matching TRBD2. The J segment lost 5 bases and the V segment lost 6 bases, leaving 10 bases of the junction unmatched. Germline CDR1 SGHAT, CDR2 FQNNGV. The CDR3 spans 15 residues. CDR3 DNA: TGTGCCAGCAGTACGAGCGGGGGGCCAGGCGAGACCCAGTACTTC. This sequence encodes CASSTSGGPGETQYF.

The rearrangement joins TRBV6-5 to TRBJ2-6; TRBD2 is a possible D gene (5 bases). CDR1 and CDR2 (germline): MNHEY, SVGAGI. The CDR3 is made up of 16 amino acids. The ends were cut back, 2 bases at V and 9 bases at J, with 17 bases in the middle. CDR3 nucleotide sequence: TGTGCCAGCAGTTACCAGGCGGGCTCTGGGATCAACGTCCTGACTTTC. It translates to CASSYQAGSGINVLTF.

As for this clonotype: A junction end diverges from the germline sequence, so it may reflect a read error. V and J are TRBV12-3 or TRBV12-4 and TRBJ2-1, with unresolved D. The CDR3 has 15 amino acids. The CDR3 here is CASSFELCVYNEQFF. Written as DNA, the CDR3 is TGCGCCAGCAGTTTCGAGCTGTGCGTCTACAATGAGCAGTTCTTC.

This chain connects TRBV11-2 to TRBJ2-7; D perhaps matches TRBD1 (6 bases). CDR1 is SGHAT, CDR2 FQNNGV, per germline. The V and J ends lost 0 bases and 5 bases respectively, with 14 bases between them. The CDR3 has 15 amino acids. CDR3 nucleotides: TGTGCCAGCAGCTTAGATTGGGGGCAGGGTAACGAGCAGTACTTC. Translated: CASSLDWGQGNEQYF.

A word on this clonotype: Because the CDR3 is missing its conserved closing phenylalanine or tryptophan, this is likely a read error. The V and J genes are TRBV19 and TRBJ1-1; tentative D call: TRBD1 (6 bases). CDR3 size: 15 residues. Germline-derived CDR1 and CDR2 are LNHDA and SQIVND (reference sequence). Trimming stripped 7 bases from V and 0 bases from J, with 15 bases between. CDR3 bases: TGTGCCAGTATTTTCGAACAGGGCGTGAACACTGAAGCTTTCCTT. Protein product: CASIFEQGVNTEAFL.

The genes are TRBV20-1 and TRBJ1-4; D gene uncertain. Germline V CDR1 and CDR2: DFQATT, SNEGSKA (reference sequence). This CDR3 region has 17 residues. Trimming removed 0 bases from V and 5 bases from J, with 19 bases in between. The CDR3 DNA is TGCAGTGCTAGAGATACGGAGGTTTACAGCAGGAATGAAAAACTGTTTTTT. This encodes CSARDTEVYSRNEKLFF.

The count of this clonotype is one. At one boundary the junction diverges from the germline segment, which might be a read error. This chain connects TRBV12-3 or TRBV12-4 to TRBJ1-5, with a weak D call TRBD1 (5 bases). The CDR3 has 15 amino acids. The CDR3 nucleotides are TGTGCCAGCAGTCTATGGACACTTAGCAATCAGCCTCAGCATTTT. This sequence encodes CASSLWTLSNQPQHF.

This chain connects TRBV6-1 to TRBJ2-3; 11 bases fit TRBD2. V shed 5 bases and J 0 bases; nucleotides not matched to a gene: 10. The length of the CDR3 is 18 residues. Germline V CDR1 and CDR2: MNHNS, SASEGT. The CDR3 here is CASSIRTSGFPSTDTQYF. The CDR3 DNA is TGTGCCAGCAGTATCCGGACTAGCGGGTTCCCAAGCACAGATACGCAGTATTTT.

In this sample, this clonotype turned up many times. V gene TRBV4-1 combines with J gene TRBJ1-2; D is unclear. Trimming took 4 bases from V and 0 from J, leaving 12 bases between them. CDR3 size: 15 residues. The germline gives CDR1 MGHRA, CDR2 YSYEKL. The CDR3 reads CASSLGSLANYGYTF. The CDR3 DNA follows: TGCGCCAGCAGCCTCGGGAGTTTAGCTAACTATGGCTACACCTTC.